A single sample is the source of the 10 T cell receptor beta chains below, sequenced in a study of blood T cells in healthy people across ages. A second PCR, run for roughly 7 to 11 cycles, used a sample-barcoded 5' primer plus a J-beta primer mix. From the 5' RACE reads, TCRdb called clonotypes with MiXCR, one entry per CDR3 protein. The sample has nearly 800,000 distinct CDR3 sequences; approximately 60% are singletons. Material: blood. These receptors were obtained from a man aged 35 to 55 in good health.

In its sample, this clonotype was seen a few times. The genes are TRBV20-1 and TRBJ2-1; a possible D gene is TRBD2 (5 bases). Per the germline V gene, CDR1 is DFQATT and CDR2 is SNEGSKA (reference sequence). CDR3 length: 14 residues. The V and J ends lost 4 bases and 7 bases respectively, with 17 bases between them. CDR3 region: CSAIKANTGNEQFF. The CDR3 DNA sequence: TGCAGTGCTATTAAGGCTAATACGGGAAATGAGCAGTTCTTC.

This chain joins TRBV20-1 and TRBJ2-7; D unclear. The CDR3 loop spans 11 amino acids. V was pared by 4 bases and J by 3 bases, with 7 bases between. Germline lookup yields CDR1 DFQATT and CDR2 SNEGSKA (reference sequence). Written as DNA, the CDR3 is TGCAGTGCTACCTCCGGCTACGAGCAGTACTTC. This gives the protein CSATSGYEQYF.

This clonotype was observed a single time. The CDR3, as DNA: TGCAGTGCTACAGGGGGCAGCTCTGGGGCCAACGTCCTGACTTTC. Translation gives CSATGGSSGANVLTF. J is TRBJ2-6 and V is TRBV20-1, with TRBD1 identical over 8 bases. V lost 4 bases and J lost 0; bases outside the gene matches: 2. CDR3 length equals 15 residues. Germline values: CDR1 DFQATT, CDR2 SNEGSKA (reference sequence).

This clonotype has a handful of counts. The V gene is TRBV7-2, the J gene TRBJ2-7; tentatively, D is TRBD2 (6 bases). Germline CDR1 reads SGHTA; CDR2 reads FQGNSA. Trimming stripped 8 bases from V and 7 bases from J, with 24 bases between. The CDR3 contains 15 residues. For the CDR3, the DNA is TGTGCCAGCGGCTCGCTCGGGACTTTTTCGAGGGAGCAGTACTTC. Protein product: CASGSLGTFSREQYF.

The CDR3 DNA sequence: TGCAGTGCCCCTCAAGGAGGTAAGGTGAACACTGAAGCTTTCTTT. Translating gives CSAPQGGKVNTEAFF. The rearrangement uses TRBV20-1 and TRBJ1-1, with D unclear. CDR3 size: 15 residues. CDR1 DFQATT and CDR2 SNEGSKA come from the germline V gene (reference sequence). The V gene lost 6 bases and the J gene lost 0 bases, with 17 bases spanning the gap.

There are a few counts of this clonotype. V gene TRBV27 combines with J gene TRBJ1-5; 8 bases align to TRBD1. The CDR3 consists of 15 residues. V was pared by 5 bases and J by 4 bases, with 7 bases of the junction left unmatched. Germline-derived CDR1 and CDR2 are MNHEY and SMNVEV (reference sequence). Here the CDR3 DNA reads TGTGCCAGCAGTCCAGGGGGCGTAGGTAATCAGCCCCAGCATTTT. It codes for CASSPGGVGNQPQHF.

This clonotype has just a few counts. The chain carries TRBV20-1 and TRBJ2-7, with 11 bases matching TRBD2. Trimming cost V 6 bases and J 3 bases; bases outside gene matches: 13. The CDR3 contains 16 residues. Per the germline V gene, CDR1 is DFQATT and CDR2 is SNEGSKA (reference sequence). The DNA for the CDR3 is TGCAGTGCGAATCAGATATCTAGCGGGGGGCGCTACGAGCAGTACTTC. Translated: CSANQISSGGRYEQYF.

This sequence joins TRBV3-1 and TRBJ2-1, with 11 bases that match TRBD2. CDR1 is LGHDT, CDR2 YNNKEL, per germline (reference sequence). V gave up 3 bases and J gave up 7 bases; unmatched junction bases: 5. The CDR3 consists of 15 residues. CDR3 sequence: CASSQKLAGENEQFF. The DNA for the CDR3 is TGTGCCAGCAGCCAGAAACTAGCGGGAGAAAATGAGCAGTTCTTC.

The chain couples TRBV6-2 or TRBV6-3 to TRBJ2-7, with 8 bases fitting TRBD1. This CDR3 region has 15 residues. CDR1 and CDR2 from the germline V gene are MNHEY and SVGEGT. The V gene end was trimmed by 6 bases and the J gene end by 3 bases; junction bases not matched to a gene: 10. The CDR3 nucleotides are TGTGCCAGCAGAGGTGGACAGGGTAATTTCTACGAGCAGTACTTC. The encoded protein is CASRGGQGNFYEQYF.

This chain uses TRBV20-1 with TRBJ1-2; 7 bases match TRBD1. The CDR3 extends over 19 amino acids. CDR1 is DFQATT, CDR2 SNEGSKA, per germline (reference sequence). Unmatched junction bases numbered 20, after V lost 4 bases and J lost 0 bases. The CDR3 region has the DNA TGCAGTGCTACGACCCGCCTAAACAGGGGACATATTGCTAACTATGGCTACACCTTC. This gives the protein CSATTRLNRGHIANYGYTF.